The 10 T cell receptor beta chains in this list originate from one sample, sequenced in a study of T cells in Graves' hyperthyroidism and ophthalmopathy. RNA transcripts were the template for amplifying TCR beta CDR3 regions. The HTBI primer set was used in a first-round RT-PCR of the TCR CDR3. Each CDR3 protein is one row after TCRdb ran MiXCR on the multiplex PCR reads. The sample lists roughly 330,000 distinct CDR3 sequences; roughly 15% were seen once. The sample comprised blood. These receptors all stem from a young man with Graves' hyperthyroidism.

A few counts support this clonotype. The CDR3 coding sequence is TGCGCCAGCATCGGGACGGGAAGAAATGAAAAACTGTTTTTT. Translation gives CASIGTGRNEKLFF. The chain employs TRBV4-1 and TRBJ1-4; a possible D gene is TRBD1 (5 bases). This CDR3 region has 14 residues. Germline CDR1 is MGHRA and CDR2 is YSYEKL. Trimming stripped 7 bases from V and 5 bases from J, with 14 bases between.

This clonotype was seen just once. Relative to the germline gene, one junction end is altered; a read error may explain this. This chain joins TRBV3-1 and TRBJ2-7, with D unclear. Germline values: CDR1 LGHDT, CDR2 YNNKEL (reference sequence). The CDR3 loop spans 11 amino acids. The CDR3: CASSGPYELYF. DNA for the CDR3: TGTGCCAGCAGCGGCCCCTACGAGCTGTACTTC.

This clonotype came up many times. The V and J genes are TRBV5-6 and TRBJ2-1; no clear D gene. CDR1 is SGHDT, CDR2 YYEEEE, per germline. V was clipped by 6 bases and J by 8 bases, with 15 bases between them. CDR3 length: 13 residues. CDR3 in amino acids: CASTHPNSDEQFF. CDR3 DNA sequence: TGTGCCAGCACCCACCCGAATTCGGATGAGCAGTTCTTC.

V usage is TRBV19 and J usage is TRBJ2-7; 9 bases match TRBD1. After removal of 4 bases from V and 2 bases from J, the junction contained 6 bases not matched to a gene. Germline values: CDR1 LNHDA, CDR2 SQIVND (reference sequence). This CDR3 is 15 amino acids long. The CDR3 here is CASSSRQGEAYEQYF. The CDR3 bases are TGTGCCAGTAGTAGCAGACAGGGGGAAGCCTACGAGCAGTACTTC.

Concerning this clonotype itself: This may come from a read error, since a much larger clone is one base off. This chain connects TRBV2 to TRBJ2-3; D remains ambiguous. CDR3 length: 11 amino acids. The V end was cut by 8 bases, the J end by 10 bases, with 13 bases between. In germline, CDR1 is SNHLY, CDR2 FYNNEI. For the CDR3, the DNA is TGTGCCAGCGCCAGAGGCGAGCCGCAGTATTTT. This sequence encodes CASARGEPQYF.

V is TRBV9 and J is TRBJ1-3, with 9 bases fitting TRBD1. Germline CDR1 reads SGDLS; CDR2 reads YYNGEE. CDR3 length: 14 residues. J gave up 6 bases and V 2 bases, and 3 bases lay outside the gene matches. CDR3 region: CASSVTGGENTIYF. CDR3 bases: TGTGCCAGCAGCGTGACAGGGGGAGAAAACACCATATATTTT.

Comment on this clonotype: A clone one base away is much larger, so this may be a read error. The chain uses TRBV20-1 and TRBJ2-2, with 10 bases that match TRBD2. V was pared by 6 bases and J by 4 bases, with 5 bases of the junction left unmatched. Germline V lookup: CDR1 DFQATT, CDR2 SNEGSKA (reference sequence). The CDR3 covers 14 residues. The DNA for the CDR3 is TGCAGTGCCAGACTAGCGGGCCTCACCGGGGAGCTGTTTTTT. It translates to CSARLAGLTGELFF.

This clonotype has a count of ten or more. This chain's CDR3 is CSVERGKSEQFF. The CDR3 DNA is TGCAGCGTTGAAAGAGGGAAGAGTGAGCAGTTCTTC. The V call is TRBV29-1, the J call TRBJ2-1; tentative D call: TRBD2 (5 bases). The germline V gene encodes CDR1 SQVTM and CDR2 ANQGSEA. The V end lost 2 bases, the J end lost 9 bases, and 11 bases lay between the germline ends. The CDR3 loop spans 12 amino acids.

This clonotype has a handful of counts. The J gene is TRBJ1-2, the V gene TRBV5-1; possible D gene TRBD1, 5 bases. Germline V lookup: CDR1 SGHRS, CDR2 YFSETQ. V was cut by 4 bases and J by 8 bases, with 24 bases left in between. The CDR3 runs 16 residues. The CDR3 region is CASSLLAFGGSEGYTF. Here the CDR3 DNA reads TGCGCCAGCAGCCTCCTCGCGTTCGGGGGGTCAGAGGGCTACACCTTC.

The gene calls are TRBV6-1 and TRBJ2-6; 9 bases agree with TRBD1. Germline trimming cut 7 bases from V and 4 bases from J; bases unmatched to any gene: 17. Germline V gives CDR1 MNHNS, CDR2 SASEGT. The length of the CDR3 is 19 residues. CDR3 sequence reads: CASISTLGTGMRGANVLTF. In DNA, the CDR3 is TGTGCCAGCATTTCGACCCTCGGGACAGGGATGAGAGGGGCCAACGTCCTGACTTTC.